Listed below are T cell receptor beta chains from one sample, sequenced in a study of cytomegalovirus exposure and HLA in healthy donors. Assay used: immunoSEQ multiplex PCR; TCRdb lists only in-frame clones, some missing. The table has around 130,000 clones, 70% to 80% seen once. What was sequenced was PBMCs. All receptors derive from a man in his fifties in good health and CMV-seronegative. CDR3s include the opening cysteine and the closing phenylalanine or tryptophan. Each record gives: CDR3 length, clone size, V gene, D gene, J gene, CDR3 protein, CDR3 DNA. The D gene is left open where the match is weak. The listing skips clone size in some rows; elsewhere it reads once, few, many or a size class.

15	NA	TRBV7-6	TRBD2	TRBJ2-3	CASSLGLAGADTQYF	TGTGCCAGCAGCTTAGGTCTAGCGGGAGCAGATACGCAGTATTTT
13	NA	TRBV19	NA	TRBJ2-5	CASSPGDTETQYF	TGTGCCAGTAGTCCAGGGGATACGGAGACCCAGTACTTC
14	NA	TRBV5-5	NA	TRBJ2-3	CASSLLSLTDTQYF	TGTGCCAGCAGCTTGTTGTCTCTCACAGATACGCAGTATTTT
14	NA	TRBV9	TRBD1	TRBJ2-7	CASSEGTGAYEQYF	TGTGCCAGCAGCGAGGGGACAGGCGCCTACGAGCAGTACTTC
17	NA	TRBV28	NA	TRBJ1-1	CASSLPQGLSRGTEAFF	TGTGCCAGCAGTTTGCCCCAGGGACTTAGCCGGGGGACTGAAGCTTTCTTT
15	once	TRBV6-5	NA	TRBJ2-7	CASSLVGTSLYEQYF	TGTGCCAGCAGCCTAGTGGGGACAAGTCTTTACGAGCAGTACTTC
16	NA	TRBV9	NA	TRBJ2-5	CASSLGSAGNQETQYF	TGTGCCAGCAGCCTCGGCTCGGCAGGGAATCAAGAGACCCAGTACTTC
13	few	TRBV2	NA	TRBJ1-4	CASRPDSNEKLFF	TGTGCCAGCAGACCTGACAGTAATGAAAAACTGTTTTTT
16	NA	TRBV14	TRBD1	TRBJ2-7	CASSQSGHRQGYEQYF	TGTGCCAGCAGCCAAAGTGGGCATCGACAGGGCTACGAGCAGTACTTC
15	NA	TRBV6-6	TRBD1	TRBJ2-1	CAGSNRGRGSNEQFF	TGTGCCGGAAGTAACAGGGGGCGCGGGTCCAATGAGCAGTTCTTC
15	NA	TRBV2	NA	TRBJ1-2	CASSEEAGPPKGYTF	TGTGCCAGCAGTGAAGAAGCGGGACCCCCTAAAGGCTACACCTTC
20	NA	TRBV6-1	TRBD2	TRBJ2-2	CASSEAPGLANSRHTGELFF	TGTGCCAGCAGTGAAGCGCCGGGACTAGCCAATTCCCGGCACACCGGGGAGCTGTTTTTT
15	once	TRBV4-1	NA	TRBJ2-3	CASSQNTGITDTQYF	TGCGCCAGCAGCCAAAATACGGGAATCACAGATACGCAGTATTTT
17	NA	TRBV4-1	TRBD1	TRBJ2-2	CASSHLVGQGNTGELFF	TGCGCCAGCAGCCACCTGGTAGGACAGGGGAACACCGGGGAGCTGTTTTTT
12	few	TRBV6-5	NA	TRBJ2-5	CASSSAYETQYF	TGTGCCAGCTCAAGCGCGTACGAGACCCAGTACTTC
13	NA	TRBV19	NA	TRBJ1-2	CASSRGQLYGYTF	TGTGCCAGTAGTAGAGGACAGCTCTATGGCTACACCTTC
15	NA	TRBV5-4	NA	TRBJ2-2	CASSFDAANSGELFF	TGTGCCAGCAGCTTCGATGCGGCCAACTCCGGGGAGCTGTTTTTT
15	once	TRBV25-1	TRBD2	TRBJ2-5	CASSGIAGPGETQYF	TGTGCCAGCAGTGGCATAGCGGGGCCCGGAGAGACCCAGTACTTC
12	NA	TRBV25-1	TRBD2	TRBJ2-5	CASSGGGETQYF	TGTGCCAGCAGTGGGGGAGGGGAGACCCAGTACTTC
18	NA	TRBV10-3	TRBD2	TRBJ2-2	CAISDPGLAGANTGELFF	TGTGCCATCAGTGACCCGGGACTAGCGGGAGCGAACACCGGGGAGCTGTTTTTT
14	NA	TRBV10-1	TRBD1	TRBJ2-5	CASSEGTGGETQYF	TGCGCCAGCAGTGAGGGGACAGGGGGAGAGACCCAGTACTTC
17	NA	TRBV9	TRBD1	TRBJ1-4	CASSAPGQLGSNEKLFF	TGTGCCAGCAGCGCCCCGGGACAGCTAGGGTCGAATGAAAAACTGTTTTTT
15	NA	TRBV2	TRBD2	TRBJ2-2	CASSISGSGIVELFF	TGTGCCAGCAGCATTAGCGGGAGTGGGATCGTGGAGCTGTTTTTT
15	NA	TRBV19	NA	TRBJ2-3	CASSIVAGGTDTQYF	TGTGCCAGTAGTATAGTCGCAGGGGGCACAGATACGCAGTATTTT
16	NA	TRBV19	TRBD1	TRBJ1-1	CASSVLPGQRNTEAFF	TGTGCCAGTAGTGTCCTCCCGGGACAGAGGAACACTGAAGCTTTCTTT
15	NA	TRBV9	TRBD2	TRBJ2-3	CASLLAGDRTDTQYF	TGTGCCAGCCTTCTAGCGGGAGACCGCACAGATACGCAGTATTTT
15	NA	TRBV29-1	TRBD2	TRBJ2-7	CSVEVGTSGTSEQYF	TGCAGCGTTGAGGTAGGGACTAGCGGGACGAGCGAGCAGTACTTC
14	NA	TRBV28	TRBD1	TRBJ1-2	CASSLGDRPYGYTF	TGTGCCAGCAGTTTGGGGGACAGACCTTATGGCTACACCTTC
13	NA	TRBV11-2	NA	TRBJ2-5	CASSLTSQETQYF	TGTGCCAGCAGCCTTACATCACAAGAGACCCAGTACTTC
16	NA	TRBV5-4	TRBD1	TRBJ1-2	CASSLDGTGPAYGYTF	TGTGCCAGCAGCTTGGATGGGACAGGGCCAGCTTATGGCTACACCTTC
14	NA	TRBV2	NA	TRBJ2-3	CASNVGSSTDTQYF	TGTGCCAGCAATGTCGGTAGCAGCACAGATACGCAGTATTTT
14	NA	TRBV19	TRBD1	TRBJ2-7	CASSIGTGNYEQYF	TGTGCCAGTAGTATAGGGACAGGGAACTACGAGCAGTACTTC
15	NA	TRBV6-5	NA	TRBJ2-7	CASKIGTSRSGEQYF	TGTGCCAGCAAGATTGGGACTTCTCGATCTGGAGAGCAGTACTTC
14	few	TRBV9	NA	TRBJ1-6	CASSVGPTNSPLHF	TGTGCCAGCAGCGTAGGTCCTACTAATTCACCCCTCCACTTT
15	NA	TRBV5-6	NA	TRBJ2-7	CASSFRAIWGDEQYF	TGTGCCAGCAGTTTCAGGGCGATTTGGGGTGACGAGCAGTACTTC
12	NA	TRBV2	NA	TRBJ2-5	CASSESGETQYF	TGTGCCAGCAGTGAAAGCGGGGAGACCCAGTACTTC
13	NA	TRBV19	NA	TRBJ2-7	CASSSLGHYEQYF	TGTGCCAGTAGTTCCCTCGGACACTACGAGCAGTACTTC
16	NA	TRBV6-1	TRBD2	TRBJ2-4	CASSEQGLAGGNIQYF	TGTGCCAGCAGTGAACAGGGGCTAGCGGGAGGCAACATTCAGTACTTC
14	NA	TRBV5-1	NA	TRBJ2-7	CASKRSLTNYEQYF	TGCGCCAGCAAACGAAGTTTGACTAACTACGAGCAGTACTTC
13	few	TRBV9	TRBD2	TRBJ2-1	CASSVAGGNEQFF	TGTGCCAGCAGCGTAGCGGGGGGCAATGAGCAGTTCTTC
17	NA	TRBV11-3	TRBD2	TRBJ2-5	CASSRSAGGRTQETQYF	TGTGCCAGCAGCCGCTCAGCTGGCGGGAGGACCCAAGAGACCCAGTACTTC
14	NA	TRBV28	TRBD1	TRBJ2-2	CASNEGAHTGELFF	TGTGCCAGCAACGAGGGGGCGCACACCGGGGAGCTGTTTTTT
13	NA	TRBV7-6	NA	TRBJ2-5	CASSPGPEKTQYF	TGTGCCAGCAGCCCTGGGCCGGAAAAGACCCAGTACTTC
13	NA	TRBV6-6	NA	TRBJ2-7	CASTSTGSYEQYF	TGTGCCAGCACCTCGACAGGATCCTACGAGCAGTACTTC
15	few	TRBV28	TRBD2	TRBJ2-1	CASSLWGGSWHEQFF	TGTGCCAGCAGTTTATGGGGCGGGAGTTGGCATGAGCAGTTCTTC
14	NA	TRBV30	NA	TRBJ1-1	CAGRPGSWNTEAFF	TGTGCCGGACGCCCGGGAAGTTGGAACACTGAAGCTTTCTTT
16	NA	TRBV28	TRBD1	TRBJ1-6	CASSLGQGAHNSPLHF	TGTGCCAGCAGCCTGGGACAGGGGGCGCACAATTCACCCCTCCACTTT
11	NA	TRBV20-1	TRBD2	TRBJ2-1	CSRGRRDEQFF	TGCTCCCGCGGGAGAAGGGATGAGCAGTTCTTC
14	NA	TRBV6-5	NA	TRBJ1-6	CASGPGTSNSPLHF	TGTGCCAGCGGCCCCGGGACATCGAATTCACCCCTCCACTTT